Listed below are T cell receptor beta chains from one sample, sequenced in a study of blood T cell repertoires in COVID-19. Assay used: immunoSEQ multiplex PCR; TCRdb lists only in-frame clones, some missing. The repertoire has about 140,000 clones, roughly four fifths of them found once; the top ten carry roughly 1.6%. The sample taken for sequencing was peripheral blood. The source is a human donor in a cohort sampled during active COVID-19. CDR3s include the opening cysteine and the closing phenylalanine or tryptophan. D genes are given only for firm matches. Clone size is stated in some rows and not others, as once, few, many or a class when expanded.

TRBV2	.	TRBJ2-1	TRBD2	TGTGCCAGCACCCGACTAGCGGGGGCCTACAATGAGCAGTTCTTC	CASTRLAGAYNEQFF
TRBV27	.	TRBJ1-5	.	TGTGCCAGCAGTTTGGGAGGTTATAGCAATCAGCCCCAGCATTTT	CASSLGGYSNQPQHF
TRBV28	few	TRBJ1-6	.	TGTGCCAGCAGTTTAGGGGCAGGGACACTTGATAATTCACCCCTCCACTTT	CASSLGAGTLDNSPLHF
TRBV27	.	TRBJ2-7	.	TGTGCCAGCAGGATCCTTTCCTCGGGGTCCGTCGAGCAGTACTTC	CASRILSSGSVEQYF
TRBV29-1	once	TRBJ2-5	TRBD2	TGCAGCGTTGGCGGGAGGGCCGGTGAGACCCAGTACTTC	CSVGGRAGETQYF
TRBV5-6	.	TRBJ2-5	.	TGTGCCAGCAGCAACCGAGGAGGGGCTCAGACCCAGTACTTC	CASSNRGGAQTQYF
TRBV11-2	.	TRBJ2-7	TRBD1	TGTGCCAGCAGCTTAGTTCGGACAGGGGGCTCCTACGAGCAGTACTTC	CASSLVRTGGSYEQYF
TRBV7-9	.	TRBJ2-5	.	TGTGCCAGTTTCGGGTTAGGAGAGACCCAGTACTTC	CASFGLGETQYF
TRBV6-1	.	TRBJ1-1	.	TGTGCCAGCAACGAGGACAGTAGATACGCTGAAGCTTTCTTT	CASNEDSRYAEAFF
TRBV7-3	.	TRBJ1-1	TRBD1	TGTGCCAGCAGCTTATCTGGAGGGGGCAGGCCGAACACTGAAGCTTTCTTT	CASSLSGGGRPNTEAFF
TRBV7-8	.	TRBJ2-1	TRBD2	TGTGCCAGCAGCTTAGTCCTAGCGGGCTGGAATGAGCAGTTCTTC	CASSLVLAGWNEQFF